Included here is one T cell receptor (beta chain) sequence, with context. In this sample, this clonotype turned up many times. It lacks a known antigen. No quality values exist for individual bases; no much larger clone is one base distant. Library preparation employed 5' RACE. Sequenced on a NextSeq 500. The TCR library protocol attached unique molecular identifiers to individual cDNA molecules to correct for sequencing error and PCR bias. Both TCR alpha and beta chains were sequenced, and tight co-correlation was observed between alpha and beta sequence abundances in each sample. The paper's data handling went like this. Decombinator V4 was used to annotate TCR sequences for V gene, J gene and CDR3. Expanded TCRs were defined as changing significantly between any two time points under a Poisson model with p below 0.0001. TCR abundances were normalised to the total number of TCRs sequenced per sample and expressed as counts per million. VDJdb, accessed 1 November 2021, was searched for CMV, EBV and SARS-CoV-2 annotated TCRs, excluding TCRs annotated for multiple antigens. TCRdb reprocessed the public reads (quality trimming at Q25 with fastp, clone calling with MiXCR) and kept in-frame beta chains. Rows are combined by CDR3 protein, so each entry shows the most common genes and DNA. V and J calls and clone size were set by TCRdb, not the authors. Here the sample has tens of thousands of distinct CDR3 sequences; around 4% occur a single time. The top ten hold 15% to 19% of the sample.

This sample was taken from a study of early T cells in non-severe SARS-CoV-2 infection (dated by TCRdb to the early 2020s). In the study overall: TCR sequencing used bulk RNA from unsorted whole blood, so alpha and beta chains could not be paired.

Set within a cohort of healthcare workers in London, UK, this nested case-control study involved weekly PCR testing of nasopharyngeal swabs along with blood sampling. Healthcare workers were recruited during the week of the UK lockdown, between 23 and 31 March 2020, and followed weekly for up to roughly 15 weeks. Beyond this particular receptor, the publication reports: VDJdb matching was skewed toward anti-spike CD8 responses and likely underestimated virus-specific expansions by missing private and CD4 specificities.

This receptor was obtained from an adult who was a healthcare worker with PCR-confirmed SARS-CoV-2 infection or an uninfected control (not recorded which). The sample consisted of whole blood.

The CDR3 has the sequence CASSYTDREVYGYTF. The DNA sequence reads TGCGCCAGCAGCTATACCGACAGGGAGGTCTATGGCTACACCTTC. The V gene is TRBV4-1 and the J gene is TRBJ1-2; TRBD1 agrees with 7 junctional bases. The germline V end is reduced by 5 bases and the J end by 4 bases; junction bases left unmatched: 10. CDR1 and CDR2 were assigned from the germline V gene as MGHRA and YSYEKL. The CDR3 sequence holds 15 residues, the cysteine and phenylalanine included. Left in the record is the CDR3 DNA by itself, 45 bases read in frame from the first base.